This TCR beta chain is from a study of T cell responses to AZD1222 COVID-19 vaccine listed by TCRdb under 2021. General notes on the study: Because spike-specific TCR depth and breadth did not differ between the two schedules, AZD1222 recipients who got a second dose at roughly 4 weeks were pooled with those who got a second dose at roughly 12 weeks. TCR sequencing was performed for approximately 240 trial participants, of whom about 210 were given two doses of AZD1222 and some 25 were given two doses of MenACWY control vaccine. Trial participants were enrolled into age subgroups of 18-55, 56-69 and 70-plus years, which contained about 150, 27 and 61 TCR-sequenced participants, respectively. Findings and caveats that apply to the study as a whole: The vaccine-associated CD4 TCRs covered the entire spike protein, and the dominant responses fell in regions 160-218 and 743-854. Conclusions about previously exposed vaccinees are limited because only six or seven AZD1222 recipients were SARS-CoV-2 seropositive at baseline. After two AZD1222 doses, both the breadth and the depth of spike-specific TCRs were significantly higher than at day 0 and than in MenACWY recipients. Participants were mostly white British and included more females than males, and it was suggested by the authors that clonal diversity may have been underestimated. In the small 56-69-year group, the increase in depth fell short of significance, most likely because of low power. No day 14 peak-response samples were available, so repertoires were characterized only after the peak T cell response. Epitopes outside the regions mutated in the B.1.351 and B.1.1.7 variants were reportedly recognized by nearly half of the unique spike-specific TCRs.

Explained via the paper, the time point label denotes: baseline before first vaccination. Vaccinee samples came from UK trials COV001 and COV002, including a single-blind randomized controlled phase 2/3 trial of AZD1222 (ChAdOx1 nCoV-19) in healthy adults. Trial participant PBMC samples were collected at day 0 and day 28 after the second dose for TCRbeta chain sequencing. Remarks on this clone: The antigen this receptor binds is unknown. Per-base quality was not reported, and no clone a single base away is much larger than it.

CDR1 and CDR2, looked up from the germline V gene (reference sequence), are SEHNR and FQNEAQ. The CDR3, cysteine through phenylalanine, is 14 amino acids long. The retained sequence is limited to the CDR3, 42 bases, with the frame set at the first base. Germline trimming amounts to 6 bases on V and 7 bases on J, with 8 as the count of junction bases outside the gene matches. The CDR3 regions of human TCRbeta chains were analyzed by immunosequencing. The published analysis was carried out like this. Repertoire TCRs were matched against a reference library of SARS-CoV-2-specific TCRs generated with the MIRA antigen-specificity platform. Breadth meant the fraction of unique TCRs that were SARS-CoV-2-associated, whereas depth meant the fraction of total T cells that were SARS-CoV-2-associated. Using the MIRA data, each spike-specific TCR was mapped to the spike region that the TCR reacts to and placed in a CD4 or CD8 class. Log10-transformed breadth and depth values were compared by one-way ANOVA with Sidak's multiple comparisons tests. In TCRdb, the immuneACCESS table is reduced to in-frame sequences with V and J assigned. These tables do not hold every clone; where another copy was compared, an unresolved V gene accounts for under half, and the others remain unexplained. V, J and clone size are taken as reported in that table, and D and trimming were inferred from the DNA itself. For this sample there are around 260,000 clones; more than 80% appear just once. The ten largest clones represent 0.55% of the sample.

This chain joins TRBV7-9 to TRBJ2-1, with TRBD2 identical over 8 junction bases. The sequencing here drew on peripheral blood, taken on day 0 of AZD1222 vaccination. This TCR came from an adult in good health. The DNA reads as follows: TGTGCCAGCAGACCCGGACTAGCAGGGAATGAGCAGTTCTTC. Its coded protein is CASRPGLAGNEQFF.